A selection of T cell receptor beta chains follows, all from one sample in a study of PD-L1 blockade in urothelial cancer. TCRdb's copy holds only in-frame clones and misses some; the assay was immunoSEQ multiplex PCR. The profile shows fewer than 25,000 clones, around 88% of them singletons. The sample was PBMCs, taken around atezolizumab (anti-PD-L1) treatment. These receptors all come from a man aged 45 to 65 with urothelial cancer. Both conserved end residues are part of each CDR3. Fields, in order: V gene, D gene, J gene, clone size, CDR3 protein, CDR3 DNA. A D gene is named only where the DNA matches it firmly. Expanded clones get a size class; other rows say once, few or many, or leave the size out.

TRBV11-2	.	TRBJ1-1	.	CASSFAEGEAFF	TGTGCCAGCAGCTTTGCGGAGGGGGAAGCTTTCTTT
TRBV6-5	.	TRBJ1-1	few	CASRLNSDNEAFF	TGTGCCAGCAGGTTAAATTCGGACAATGAAGCTTTCTTT
TRBV29-1	TRBD2	TRBJ2-2	.	CSVRERGQGFDTGELFF	TGCAGCGTGAGAGAGCGGGGTCAAGGGTTCGACACCGGGGAGCTGTTTTTT
TRBV19	TRBD2	TRBJ2-7	once	CASSTLAGGFLYEQYF	TGTGCCAGTAGTACCCTAGCGGGAGGTTTTTTATACGAGCAGTACTTC
TRBV7-9	TRBD1	TRBJ2-5	.	CASSSKLRDSLGYETQYF	TGTGCCAGCAGCTCTAAATTACGGGACAGCCTCGGCTATGAGACCCAGTACTTC
TRBV6-1	.	TRBJ2-7	.	CASSESGSLRSQYF	TGTGCCAGCAGTGAAAGTGGCTCACTACGATCGCAGTACTTC
TRBV10-1	.	TRBJ1-1	few	CASSKRVNTEAFF	TGCGCCAGCAGCAAGAGGGTGAACACTGAAGCTTTCTTT
TRBV5-5	.	TRBJ2-5	.	CASSLGWGPQETQYF	TGTGCCAGCAGCTTGGGGTGGGGGCCCCAAGAGACCCAGTACTTC
TRBV10-1	.	TRBJ2-2	.	CASRAGQAGELFF	TGCGCCAGCAGAGCGGGACAGGCCGGGGAGCTGTTTTTT
TRBV7-9	TRBD1	TRBJ1-5	.	CASSPRSGGSNQPQHF	TGTGCCAGCAGCCCCCGTTCAGGGGGTAGCAATCAGCCCCAGCATTTT
TRBV7-9	TRBD2	TRBJ2-5	.	CASSLGLAGETQYF	TGTGCCAGCAGCTTAGGGCTAGCGGGCGAGACCCAGTACTTC
TRBV5-1	.	TRBJ1-2	.	CASSLRGIRVGYTF	TGCGCCAGCAGCTTGAGAGGGATCCGAGTCGGCTACACCTTC
TRBV11-2	TRBD2	TRBJ2-7	few	CASSLTSGDYEQYF	TGTGCCAGCAGCTTGACTAGCGGGGATTACGAGCAGTACTTC
TRBV6-8	TRBD1	TRBJ2-7	.	CASRAAGTAKNAHTYEQYF	TGTGCCAGCAGAGCAGCCGGGACAGCAAAAAATGCCCATACCTACGAGCAGTACTTC
TRBV6-5	TRBD2	TRBJ2-1	once	CASRVAGGYEQFF	TGTGCCAGCAGAGTAGCGGGGGGGTATGAGCAGTTCTTC
TRBV7-9	TRBD1	TRBJ1-2	once	CASSLGSGDRGGANYGYTF	TGTGCCAGCAGCCTGGGGTCGGGCGACAGGGGGGGAGCTAACTATGGCTACACCTTC
TRBV29-1	TRBD1	TRBJ1-5	.	CSAAGTGGNQPQHF	TGCAGCGCCGCCGGGACAGGGGGAAATCAGCCCCAGCATTTT
TRBV12-2	.	TRBJ2-7	.	CASRFGQGAYEQYF	.
TRBV4-1	TRBD1	TRBJ1-5	.	CASSQAIDRGSTSNQPQHF	TGCGCCAGCAGCCAAGCCATTGACAGGGGGTCGACCAGCAATCAGCCCCAGCATTTT
TRBV11-3	.	TRBJ2-2	.	CASSLDSTGELFF	TGTGCCAGCAGCTTGGACAGCACCGGGGAGCTGTTTTTT
TRBV5-1	TRBD2	TRBJ2-1	.	CASSFINSGGSLYNEQFF	TGCGCCAGCAGCTTCATTAATAGCGGGGGTTCACTCTACAATGAGCAGTTCTTC
TRBV18	.	TRBJ1-3	.	CASSPSGEPGNTIYF	TGTGCCAGCTCACCATCCGGGGAGCCTGGAAACACCATATATTTT
TRBV9	TRBD2	TRBJ2-1	.	CASSVDLAGGLNEQFF	TGTGCCAGCAGCGTAGACCTAGCGGGGGGCCTCAATGAGCAGTTCTTC
TRBV30	TRBD2	TRBJ2-1	.	CAWSVLAGDRFF	TGTGCCTGGAGTGTACTAGCGGGAGACCGGTTCTTC
TRBV15	TRBD2	TRBJ2-1	once	CATSRDIGLGNNEQFF	TGTGCCACCAGCAGAGATATTGGACTAGGTAACAATGAGCAGTTCTTC
TRBV25-1	TRBD2	TRBJ2-5	.	CASRTARGEETQYF	TGTGCCAGCAGGACCGCCCGGGGGGAAGAGACCCAGTACTTC
TRBV27	TRBD1	TRBJ2-1	.	CASSFRLVDRAYNEQFF	TGTGCCAGCAGTTTCAGATTGGTGGACAGGGCCTACAATGAGCAGTTCTTC
TRBV2	.	TRBJ1-5	.	CASSDGLVVASNQPQHF	TGTGCCAGCAGTGACGGGTTGGTGGTAGCCAGCAATCAGCCCCAGCATTTT
TRBV19	.	TRBJ1-2	once	CASSTAGPVYGYTF	TGTGCCAGTAGTACCGCGGGACCCGTCTATGGCTACACCTTC
TRBV5-8	.	TRBJ2-2	.	CASGIGGGAGELFF	TGTGCCAGCGGCATTGGAGGAGGGGCCGGGGAGCTGTTTTTT
TRBV9	TRBD1	TRBJ1-2	.	CASRDRGSYGYTF	TGTGCCAGCAGAGACAGGGGAAGCTATGGCTACACCTTC
TRBV28	TRBD2	TRBJ2-5	.	CASSRNGLAGGQETQYF	TGTGCCAGCAGTCGAAATGGACTAGCGGGAGGGCAAGAGACCCAGTACTTC
TRBV29-1	TRBD2	TRBJ2-7	.	CSVPGTSNVYEQYF	TGCAGCGTGCCCGGGACTAGCAACGTCTACGAGCAGTACTTC
TRBV7-3	.	TRBJ2-2	.	CASSLAGSWELFF	TGTGCCAGCAGCTTAGCGGGGTCATGGGAGCTGTTTTTT
TRBV12-1	.	TRBJ2-1	once	CASSFATSGGYNEQFF	TGTGCCAGCAGCTTTGCGACTAGCGGGGGCTACAATGAGCAGTTCTTC
TRBV9	.	TRBJ1-2	.	CASWGDGYTF	TGTGCCTCCTGGGGGGACGGCTACACCTTC
TRBV6-5	.	TRBJ1-5	.	CASSYPRGPQHF	TGTGCCAGCAGTTACCCCCGGGGGCCCCAGCATTTT
TRBV15	TRBD1	TRBJ1-4	.	CATSTTGGWEKLFF	TGTGCCACCAGCACCACAGGGGGGTGGGAAAAACTGTTTTTT
TRBV28	.	TRBJ1-2	.	CASSWGRGRGYTF	TGTGCCAGCAGTTGGGGCAGGGGACGTGGCTACACCTTC
TRBV5-4	.	TRBJ2-2	.	CASLVQGNTGELFF	TGTGCCAGCTTGGTACAGGGGAACACCGGGGAGCTGTTTTTT
TRBV6-6	TRBD1	TRBJ1-2	.	CASSPWTGVGYTF	TGTGCCAGCAGCCCCTGGACAGGCGTCGGCTACACCTTC
TRBV19	.	TRBJ2-3	.	CASARTGLQFTDTQYF	TGTGCCAGTGCTAGGACGGGACTCCAGTTCACAGATACGCAGTATTTT
TRBV7-2	.	TRBJ2-3	.	CASSLAGATDTQYF	TGTGCCAGCAGCTTAGCGGGGGCCACAGATACGCAGTATTTT
TRBV7-9	.	TRBJ1-1	few	CASSLPGQNTEAFF	TGTGCCAGCAGCTTACCGGGACAGAACACTGAAGCTTTCTTT
TRBV7-3	TRBD1	TRBJ2-3	.	CASAYSSGQRNTDTQYF	TGTGCCAGCGCTTATAGCTCGGGACAGAGAAACACAGATACGCAGTATTTT
TRBV15	.	TRBJ2-5	.	CATSRGGGYKTQYF	TGTGCCACCAGCAGAGGAGGGGGATACAAGACCCAGTACTTC
TRBV19	TRBD1	TRBJ2-7	.	CASSIGTGVHEQYF	TGTGCCAGTAGTATAGGGACAGGGGTCCACGAGCAGTACTTC
TRBV5-4	.	TRBJ2-6	.	CASSLPGESGANVLTF	TGTGCCAGCAGCCTCCCAGGGGAATCTGGGGCCAACGTCCTGACTTTC
TRBV29-1	.	TRBJ2-7	.	CSGTLTNSYEQYF	TGCAGCGGGACACTAACCAACTCCTACGAGCAGTACTTC